This TCR beta chain emerged from a study of shared clonotypes between healthy human individuals. Study observations and caveats: A generally larger estimated richness was seen in naive subsets than in memory subsets.

Each sorted subset replicate got 200 ng genomic DNA, 25,000 to 35,000 genomes. Using immunoSEQ multiplex PCR, the repertoire was profiled, and TCRdb retains in-frame clones only, with some absent. Here the sample spans fewer than 850,000 clones, 90% being singletons. On this clone itself: Its antigen is still unknown.

The donor population consisted of healthy HIV-negative adults with no recent acute infections or vaccinations. Every donor, a Caucasian adult, lived in Nashville, Tennessee. This clonotype was obtained from a young man in good health. Some clones in this sample may be carry-over from other donors' samples. Material: memory CD8+ T cells from PBMCs. Subset: CD45RO+ cells pooled with CCR7-negative TemRA cells.

The CDR3 nucleotides are TGTGCCAGCAGCCCTAGATACAGGGTAACCTACGAGCAGTACTTC. Amino acids: CASSPRYRVTYEQYF. The chain recombines TRBV7-2 with TRBJ2-7; D possibly corresponds to TRBD1 (6 bases). Germline V lookup: CDR1 SGHTA, CDR2 FQGNSA. Trimming pared 5 bases from V and 2 bases from J, leaving 16 bases between. The CDR3 loop spans 15 amino acids.